This T cell receptor (beta chain) was recovered during a study of vaccination and CD4 T cells after COVID-19. Study-level background: Taking of post-vaccine samples occurred a median 72 days after dose two (range 14 to 241).

Turning to this clonotype: Antigen: not known. One junction end disagrees with the germline gene, perhaps due to a read error.

Cultured CD4+ T-cell DNA underwent Oncomine TCR Beta short-read sequencing. TCRdb independently ran MiXCR on the PCR reads; one entry per CDR3 protein. The profile shows about 14,000 distinct CDR3 sequences, more than 55% of them singletons. Treatment reported: roughly 10-day PBMC culture with coronavirus spike peptide pools or control peptides (ViraFEST assay). Germline V gene data show CDR1 as DFQATT and CDR2 as SNEGSKA (reference sequence). The CDR3 consists of 15 residues. The chain couples TRBV20-1 to TRBJ1-5, with D perhaps TRBD1 (6 bases). The sequence was collected from a human donor who had recovered from COVID-19. The sample was CD4+ T cells from blood, cultured in vitro. This chain's CDR3 is CSARGQTYSNQPQHF. The CDR3 DNA reads as TGCAGTGCGAGAGGACAGACCTATAGCAATCAGCCCCAGCATTTT.